This is a list of T cell receptor beta chains from one sample in a study of cytomegalovirus exposure and HLA in healthy donors. The protocol was immunoSEQ multiplex PCR, while the TCRdb copy is restricted to in-frame clones and leaves out a portion. This sample contains about 43,000 clones. The sequenced sample was PBMCs. The receptors stem from a woman aged 25 to 39 in good health and CMV-seronegative. Each CDR3 is given with its conserved first and last residue. D genes are given only for firm matches.

CDR3 length | J gene | V gene | D gene | CDR3 protein | CDR3 DNA
15 | TRBJ2-7 | TRBV30 | TRBD1 | CAWRGRGQLSGEQYF | TGTGCCTGGAGGGGCAGGGGGCAATTATCGGGCGAGCAGTACTTC
13 | TRBJ2-1 | TRBV30 | TRBD2 | CAWSLGGDNEQFF | TGTGCCTGGAGTCTTGGGGGGGACAATGAGCAGTTCTTC
15 | TRBJ2-5 | TRBV4-1 | TRBD2 | CASSSRLAGGQSQYF | TGCGCCAGCAGCTCAAGACTAGCGGGAGGGCAGTCCCAGTACTTC
15 | TRBJ1-5 | TRBV30 | NA | CAWSGGQSSNQPQHF | TGTGCCTGGAGTGGTGGACAATCTAGCAATCAGCCCCAGCATTTT
13 | TRBJ1-5 | TRBV6-1 | TRBD1 | CASRGTVDQPQHF | TGTGCCAGCAGGGGGACAGTCGATCAGCCCCAGCATTTT
14 | TRBJ2-7 | TRBV9 | TRBD2 | CASSTSGEGYEQYF | TGTGCCAGCAGCACTAGCGGGGAAGGCTACGAGCAGTACTTC
16 | TRBJ1-4 | TRBV28 | NA | CASSFPGDPTNEKLFF | TGTGCCAGCAGTTTCCCGGGGGACCCAACTAATGAAAAACTGTTTTTT
12 | TRBJ2-2 | TRBV19 | NA | CASTPRTGELFF | TGTGCCAGTACCCCTAGGACCGGGGAGCTGTTTTTT
12 | TRBJ2-1 | TRBV5-4 | NA | CASSWGDNEQFF | TGTGCCAGCAGCTGGGGGGACAATGAGCAGTTCTTC
13 | TRBJ1-4 | TRBV6-1 | NA | CASLGGAGEKLFF | TGTGCCAGCTTAGGAGGGGCAGGGGAAAAACTGTTTTTT
13 | TRBJ2-1 | TRBV7-3 | NA | CASSREIRDEQFF | TGTGCCAGCAGCAGGGAGATCCGGGATGAGCAGTTCTTC
14 | TRBJ2-5 | TRBV5-1 | NA | CASSFGVERETQYF | TGCGCCAGCAGCTTCGGTGTTGAGCGGGAGACCCAGTACTTC
14 | TRBJ1-2 | TRBV16 | NA | CASSQSQGLNGYTF | TGTGCCAGCAGCCAGAGTCAGGGGTTGAATGGCTACACCTTC
15 | TRBJ2-7 | TRBV25-1 | TRBD1 | CASSGRQGQGYEQYF | TGTGCCAGCAGTGGCAGACAGGGGCAAGGCTACGAGCAGTACTTC
15 | TRBJ2-7 | TRBV7-3 | TRBD2 | CASSPSGSGIHEQYF | TGTGCCAGCAGCCCTTCGGGTAGCGGGATCCACGAGCAGTACTTC
14 | TRBJ2-7 | TRBV28 | TRBD1 | CASRPTGGLHEQYF | TGTGCCAGCAGACCGACAGGGGGCCTGCACGAGCAGTACTTC
15 | TRBJ1-1 | TRBV4-1 | TRBD1 | CASSPGQAMNTEAFF | TGCGCCAGCAGCCCCGGACAGGCAATGAACACTGAAGCTTTCTTT
15 | TRBJ1-4 | TRBV2 | TRBD1 | CASTSQTGAGEKLFF | TGTGCCAGCACCTCCCAGACAGGGGCAGGGGAAAAACTGTTTTTT
15 | TRBJ2-7 | TRBV7-2 | NA | CASSLAGGTPQGLYF | TGTGCCAGCAGCTTAGCAGGCGGGACGCCTCAAGGACTGTACTTC
16 | TRBJ2-1 | TRBV18 | TRBD1 | CASSPAQGASNNEQFF | TGTGCCAGCTCACCGGCACAGGGGGCAAGCAACAATGAGCAGTTCTTC
14 | TRBJ1-1 | TRBV14 | NA | CASSQTTGNTEAFF | TGTGCCAGCAGCCAGACCACGGGGAACACTGAAGCTTTCTTT
14 | TRBJ2-7 | TRBV6-4 | TRBD2 | CASSKTSGSYEQYF | TGTGCCAGCAGTAAGACTAGCGGGTCCTACGAGCAGTACTTC
16 | TRBJ1-3 | TRBV6-5 | NA | CASSYSRPEAGNTIYF | TGTGCCAGCAGTTACTCACGACCGGAGGCTGGAAACACCATATATTTT
15 | TRBJ2-3 | TRBV28 | NA | CASSDPEGEPDTQYF | TGTGCCAGCAGTGATCCGGAGGGTGAGCCAGATACGCAGTATTTT
14 | TRBJ1-5 | TRBV6-1 | NA | CASGRERGNQPQHF | TGTGCCAGCGGAAGGGAGCGGGGCAATCAGCCCCAGCATTTT
19 | TRBJ2-6 | TRBV4-1 | TRBD1 | CASSQASGRGFSGANVLTF | TGCGCCAGCAGCCAAGCTTCAGGCAGGGGGTTCTCTGGGGCCAACGTCCTGACTTTC
18 | TRBJ1-4 | TRBV5-6 | TRBD1 | CASSSKDRGPWANEKLFF | TGTGCCAGCAGCTCGAAGGACAGGGGCCCCTGGGCTAATGAAAAACTGTTTTTT
15 | TRBJ1-1 | TRBV12-5 | NA | CASGLGRQGLTEAFF | TGTGCTAGTGGTTTGGGCCGGCAGGGACTGACTGAAGCTTTCTTT
16 | TRBJ1-2 | TRBV7-2 | TRBD1 | CASFRDRTYSNYGYTF | TGTGCCAGCTTCCGGGACAGAACTTACTCTAACTATGGCTACACCTTC
13 | TRBJ1-1 | TRBV5-4 | NA | CASSFRQDTEAFF | TGTGCCAGCAGCTTTAGACAAGACACTGAAGCTTTCTTT
15 | TRBJ2-1 | TRBV6-1 | NA | CASSEGIGEGNEQFF | TGTGCCAGCAGTGAAGGGATCGGCGAGGGCAATGAGCAGTTCTTC
15 | TRBJ2-1 | TRBV5-1 | NA | CASSLDSAPLGEQFF | TGCGCCAGCAGCTTGGATAGCGCCCCTTTAGGTGAGCAGTTCTTC
13 | TRBJ2-1 | TRBV9 | NA | CASSVIEGDEQFF | TGTGCCAGCAGCGTAATTGAGGGGGATGAGCAGTTCTTC
16 | TRBJ1-2 | TRBV27 | NA | CASSLSYGGLNYGYTF | TGTGCCAGCAGTTTATCATACGGGGGGCTGAACTATGGCTACACCTTC
15 | TRBJ2-7 | TRBV10-2 | TRBD2 | CASRETSGRHYEQYF | TGCGCCAGCAGAGAAACTAGCGGGAGACACTACGAGCAGTACTTC
15 | TRBJ1-1 | TRBV13 | TRBD1 | CASSFGQGGLTEAFF | TGTGCCAGCAGCTTCGGACAGGGGGGTCTCACTGAAGCTTTCTTT
13 | TRBJ1-1 | TRBV4-1 | NA | CASSPGLGTEAFF | TGCGCCAGCAGCCCCGGGTTGGGCACTGAAGCTTTCTTT
17 | TRBJ1-3 | TRBV18 | TRBD1 | CASSPPMGQPSGNTIYF | TGTGCCAGCTCACCACCCATGGGACAGCCCTCTGGAAACACCATATATTTT
14 | TRBJ2-7 | TRBV6-5 | NA | CASSTTNGPGEQYF | TGTGCCAGCAGCACGACAAACGGCCCGGGGGAGCAGTACTTC
16 | TRBJ2-3 | TRBV15 | NA | CATSRVRGLAADTQYF | TGTGCCACCAGCAGAGTACGCGGGCTAGCAGCAGATACGCAGTATTTT
16 | TRBJ2-2 | TRBV4-2 | NA | CASSQVVGQNTGELFF | TGTGCCAGCAGCCAAGTGGTAGGACAGAACACCGGGGAGCTGTTTTTT
16 | TRBJ2-1 | TRBV13 | TRBD2 | CASSPQLAGVGNEQFF | TGTGCCAGCAGCCCCCAACTAGCGGGAGTAGGAAATGAGCAGTTCTTC
16 | TRBJ1-5 | TRBV6-6 | NA | CASSYVSDYSNQPQHF | TGTGCCAGCAGTTACGTTTCCGACTATAGCAATCAGCCCCAGCATTTT
14 | TRBJ1-5 | TRBV6-6 | TRBD1 | CATRAGTAEQPQHF | TGTGCCACAAGGGCCGGGACAGCTGAGCAGCCCCAGCATTTT
15 | TRBJ2-3 | TRBV27 | NA | CASSLARVFTDTQYF | TGTGCCAGCAGTTTAGCCAGGGTGTTCACAGATACGCAGTATTTT
12 | TRBJ1-2 | TRBV29-1 | TRBD1 | CRVPGQGKGYTF | TGCAGGGTTCCGGGACAGGGGAAAGGCTACACCTTC
13 | TRBJ2-7 | TRBV27 | NA | CASSLSQGYEQYF | TGTGCCAGCAGTTTATCCCAGGGGTACGAGCAGTACTTC